A selection of T cell receptor beta chains follows, all from one sample in a study of PD-1 blockade in classical Hodgkin lymphoma. Libraries were prepared by immunoSEQ multiplex PCR; TCRdb keeps only in-frame clonotypes and omits some of them. Among approximately 52,000 clones listed, about nine tenths were seen once. The starting material was peripheral blood mononuclear cells (PBMCs), obtained before the fourth cycle of nivolumab. The receptors stem from a human donor with classical Hodgkin lymphoma. CDR3s include the opening cysteine and the closing phenylalanine or tryptophan.

J gene	V gene	CDR3 protein
TRBJ2-3	TRBV5-1	CASSPGLAGLIDTQYF
TRBJ1-3	TRBV7-9	CASSSPGVFGNTIYF
TRBJ2-7	TRBV6-1	CASKGQPSSYEQYF
TRBJ1-2	TRBV28	CASSLSGNHPVYGYTF
TRBJ2-2	TRBV19	CASYPGGGHTGELFF
TRBJ2-1	TRBV4-3	CASSHLPGTKYNEQFF
TRBJ2-7	TRBV11-3	CASSAGSSTYEQYF
TRBJ1-1	TRBV19	CASRNSAFTEAFF
TRBJ2-5	TRBV5-1	CASSLEAGGPLTQYF
TRBJ2-4	TRBV7-2	CASSSSSGRNLAKNIQYF
TRBJ2-2	TRBV2	CASSGGNTGELFF
TRBJ2-1	TRBV6-6	CASSYPTNSANEQFF
TRBJ2-3	TRBV9	CASSVADFTDTQYF
TRBJ2-6	TRBV28	CASSFAGSGANVLTF
TRBJ2-3	TRBV29-1	CSVEGLGAGTQYF
TRBJ1-1	TRBV27	CASSLSPLMNTEAFF
TRBJ2-3	TRBV18	CASSRAGTYTDTQYF
TRBJ1-4	TRBV5-7	CASSYITTGGCEKLFF
TRBJ2-7	TRBV4-2	CASSQEWQPPYEQYF
TRBJ1-2	TRBV28	CASIGQGLNYGYTF
TRBJ2-1	TRBV18	CASSPPSGTRTYNEQFF
TRBJ1-2	TRBV5-5	CASSLAVLGGYTF
TRBJ2-6	TRBV28	CASRPTASGANVLTF
TRBJ1-1	TRBV9	CASSVVVDTEAFF
TRBJ2-3	TRBV7-2	CASSLDTDTQYF
TRBJ1-4	TRBV4-3	CASSQERTAAGDEKLFF
TRBJ1-2	TRBV5-1	CASSLSGAQGYTF
TRBJ1-1	TRBV5-5	CASSFPGATEAFF
TRBJ2-3	TRBV29-1	CSVGPGLAMDTQYF
TRBJ2-5	TRBV6-6	CASRGHPQETQYF
TRBJ2-3	TRBV2	CASNGRGLDTQYF